These 27 T cell receptor beta chains came from one sample sequenced in a study of blood T cell repertoires in COVID-19 (dated by TCRdb to 2020 to 2022). Library preparation was by the immunoSEQ multiplex PCR assay. The clones in this table, taken by TCRdb from immuneACCESS, are in-frame only. Not every clone is retained; where verified, under half of the shortfall comes from an unresolved V gene, and the cause of the rest is unknown. Here the sample has some 250,000 clones; 70% to 90% occur a single time. The top ten clones comprise 0.65% to 0.8% of the sample. The sequencing input was peripheral blood. Every receptor here comes from a human donor in a cohort sampled during active COVID-19.

The genes are TRBV7-3 and TRBJ2-2; TRBD2 matches 8 bases. The CDR3 runs 18 residues. CDR1 is SGHTA and CDR2 is FQGTGA in the germline V gene. V shed 0 bases and J 6 bases; nucleotides not matched to a gene: 12. The CDR3: CASSLTISTSGSAGELFF. CDR3 nucleotide sequence: TGTGCCAGCAGCTTAACAATCTCGACCAGCGGGAGTGCCGGGGAGCTGTTTTTT. The variable domain in full, completed from reference TRBV7-3 and TRBJ2-2, reads GAGVSQTPSNKVTEKGKYVELRCDPISGHTALYWYRQSLGQGPEFLIYFQGTGAADDSGLPNDRFFAVRPEGSVSTLKIQRTERGDSAVYLCASSLTISTSGSAGELFFGEGSRLTVL.

This sequence joins TRBV5-4 and TRBJ1-2; D perhaps matches TRBD1 (5 bases). Looked up from germline, CDR1 is SGHNT and CDR2 is YYREEE (reference sequence). The germline V and J ends were trimmed by 4 bases and 7 bases, with 20 bases remaining between them. The CDR3 has 15 residues. The DNA for the CDR3 is TGTGCCAGCAGCCCGGGCCCAGGGAGGGCTCTTGGCTACACCTTC. Protein sequence: CASSPGPGRALGYTF.

V gene TRBV20-1 combines with J gene TRBJ2-7; D uncertain. The CDR3 covers 14 residues. With 3 bases removed from V and 5 bases from J, the gap between germline ends came to 17 bases. Germline V gives CDR1 DFQATT, CDR2 SNEGSKA (reference sequence). In DNA, the CDR3 is TGCAGTGCTAGTGAGTACGCCCTTAGAAACGAGCAGTACTTC. The encoded protein is CSASEYALRNEQYF.

The rearrangement joins TRBV7-8 to TRBJ2-7; 9 bases map to TRBD1. CDR3 length: 16 amino acids. Germline V gene lookup returns CDR1 SGHVS and CDR2 FQNEAQ. V lost 4 bases to trimming and J lost 0 bases; unmatched junction nucleotides: 7. CDR3 sequence (DNA): TGTGCCAGCAGCTATAACAGGGGGCAAAGCTCCTACGAGCAGTACTTC. Protein: CASSYNRGQSSYEQYF. Drawing the rest from reference TRBV7-8 and TRBJ2-7, the complete variable domain is GAGVSQSPRYKVAKRGQDVALRCDPISGHVSLFWYQQALGQGPEFLTYFQNEAQLDKSGLPSDRFFAERPEGSVSTLKIQRTQQEDSAVYLCASSYNRGQSSYEQYFGPGTRLTVT.

Note on this clone: Compared with germline, one end of the junction differs, possibly owing to a read error. The CDR3 protein is CASSLDGLQGRRDF. The DNA for the CDR3 is TGTGCCAGCAGCTTAGATGGCTTACAGGGGAGACGGGACTTC. This chain uses TRBV7-2 with TRBJ2-5; 7 bases agree with TRBD1. The germline gives CDR1 SGHTA, CDR2 FQGNSA. This CDR3 region has 14 residues.

This chain uses TRBV6-1 with TRBJ2-1, with TRBD1 as a possible D gene (6 bases). CDR1 is MNHNS, CDR2 SASEGT, per germline. V lost 3 bases and J lost 1, with 10 bases in between. CDR3 size: 15 residues. CDR3 nucleotide sequence: TGTGCCAGCAGTGAGGGGGCGGTGTCCTACAATGAGCAGTTCTTC. Translating gives CASSEGAVSYNEQFF.

The CDR3 is CASSKDQGIGEAEAFF. CDR3 bases: TGTGCCAGTAGTAAAGACCAGGGAATTGGTGAAGCTGAAGCTTTCTTT. V gene TRBV19 combines with J gene TRBJ1-1; possible D gene TRBD1, 5 bases. The germline CDR1 and CDR2 sequences are LNHDA and SQIVND (reference sequence). The CDR3 is 16 residues long. V was shortened by 4 bases and J by 6 bases, with 21 bases between the two germline ends.

The chain couples TRBV14 to TRBJ2-7; 8 bases are shared with TRBD1. Trimming took 1 base from V and 0 from J; bases not matched to a gene: 11. Germline CDR1 reads SGHDN; CDR2 reads FVKESK. There are 18 residues in the CDR3. This CDR3 reads CASSQAVGTGLFSYEQYF. The CDR3 DNA follows: TGTGCCAGCAGCCAAGCAGTTGGGACAGGACTCTTCTCCTACGAGCAGTACTTC.

Ten or more counts support this clone. V and J are TRBV28 and TRBJ2-1; D remains ambiguous. This CDR3 contains 13 residues. V was pared by 8 bases and J by 4 bases, with 12 bases between. In germline, CDR1 is MDHEN, CDR2 SYDVKM. CDR3 amino acids: CASLADTYNEQFF. As DNA, the CDR3 is TGTGCCAGCCTGGCGGATACTTACAATGAGCAGTTCTTC.

The rearrangement uses TRBV27 and TRBJ2-5; D is unresolved. This CDR3 has 13 amino acids. V dropped 3 bases and J dropped 1 base, with 6 bases sitting between them. Germline CDR1 and CDR2: MNHEY and SMNVEV (reference sequence). In nucleotides, the CDR3 is TGTGCCAGCAGTTTCGGTTCCCAAGAGACCCAGTACTTC. This codes for CASSFGSQETQYF.

The gene calls are TRBV4-1 and TRBJ2-7; 9 bases map to TRBD2. CDR1 MGHRA and CDR2 YSYEKL come from the germline V gene. The CDR3 is made up of 16 amino acids. Trimming removed 2 bases from V and 1 base from J; junction bases left unmatched: 6. The CDR3 coding sequence is TGCGCCAGCAGCCAAATAATAGCGGGAGTTTCCTACGAGCAGTACTTC. It yields the protein CASSQIIAGVSYEQYF.

This sequence joins TRBV6-1 and TRBJ2-2, with TRBD2 as a possible D gene (6 bases). The CDR3 contains 13 residues. V was shortened by 2 bases and J by 6 bases, with 7 bases between the two germline ends. Germline CDR1 and CDR2: MNHNS and SASEGT. CDR3 DNA sequence: TGTGCCAGCAGTGAATGGGGGGCCGGGGAGCTGTTTTTT. Its translation: CASSEWGAGELFF.

The V call is TRBV14, the J call TRBJ2-7; maybe TRBD2 (6 bases). Germline V lookup: CDR1 SGHDN, CDR2 FVKESK. The CDR3 contains 15 residues. V dropped 1 base and J dropped 5 bases, with 15 bases sitting between them. The CDR3 protein is CASSQVAAAPHEQYF. CDR3 nucleotides: TGTGCCAGCAGCCAAGTAGCGGCAGCACCCCACGAGCAGTACTTC.

The chain links TRBV4-3 to TRBJ1-1; possible D gene TRBD1, 5 bases. Looked up from germline, CDR1 is LGHNA and CDR2 is YSLEER. Trimming removed 0 bases from V and 5 bases from J, with 7 bases in between. CDR3 length: 13 residues. The CDR3 DNA follows: TGCGCCAGCAGCCAAGAGGGGGGGACTGAAGCTTTCTTT. Translation gives CASSQEGGTEAFF.

This clone was recorded once. The rearrangement joins TRBV2 to TRBJ2-7, with 9 bases identical to TRBD1. Per the germline V gene, CDR1 is SNHLY and CDR2 is FYNNEI. CDR3 size: 15 residues. V was clipped by 6 bases and J by 0 bases; unmatched bases: 6. CDR3 DNA: TGTGCCAGCAGGATGGGACAGGGAAGCTCCTACGAGCAGTACTTC. Residues: CASRMGQGSSYEQYF.

The chain recombines TRBV6-5 with TRBJ2-7; TRBD1 agrees at 7 bases. The germline gives CDR1 MNHEY, CDR2 SVGAGI. The CDR3 spans 14 residues. With 5 bases clipped from V and 3 bases from J, the junction kept 7 bases outside the gene matches. In nucleotides, the CDR3 is TGTGCCAGCAGTCGAGGGGACAGAAACTACGAGCAGTACTTC. This translates into CASSRGDRNYEQYF.

This chain links TRBV7-3 with TRBJ2-7, with 8 bases aligning to TRBD2. Looked up from germline, CDR1 is SGHTA and CDR2 is FQGTGA. The CDR3 length is 17 residues. V was pared by 3 bases and J by 3 bases, with 13 bases of the junction left unmatched. The CDR3 loop is CASSFTPIAGRSYEQYF. CDR3 coding DNA: TGTGCCAGCAGCTTCACCCCCATAGCGGGACGGAGCTACGAGCAGTACTTC.

The V call is TRBV6-6, the J call TRBJ1-1, with D perhaps matching TRBD1 (5 bases). CDR3 length: 14 amino acids. Germline CDR1 is MNHNY and CDR2 is SVGAGI (reference sequence). Trimming stripped 8 bases from V and 0 bases from J, with 13 bases between. The chain's CDR3 is CASQRGQMNTEAFF. CDR3 bases: TGTGCCAGCCAAAGGGGCCAGATGAACACTGAAGCTTTCTTT.

This clone was counted a single time. The gene calls are TRBV27 and TRBJ2-1, with D possibly being TRBD1 (5 bases). The germline V gene has CDR1 MNHEY and CDR2 SMNVEV (reference sequence). This CDR3 spans 14 amino acids. V lost 3 bases and J lost 9, with 15 bases in between. CDR3 sequence: CASSFSGPRGEQFF. In DNA form, the CDR3 reads TGTGCCAGCAGTTTTTCAGGGCCAAGGGGTGAGCAGTTCTTC.

The chain has TRBV6-6 and TRBJ1-5; 10 bases match TRBD1. This CDR3 has 14 amino acids. The germline CDR1 and CDR2 sequences are MNHNY and SVGAGI (reference sequence). Trimming took 7 bases from V and 5 from J; bases not matched to a gene: 5. The CDR3 loop is CASTGQGDYQPQHF. CDR3 coding DNA: TGTGCCAGCACCGGACAGGGGGATTATCAGCCCCAGCATTTT.

This rearrangement joins TRBV7-2 to TRBJ1-5; D gene ambiguous. V lost 1 base to trimming and J lost 6 bases, with 7 bases between them. Germline loops: CDR1 SGHTA, CDR2 FQGNSA. The CDR3 is 13 residues long. The CDR3 sequence is CASSLGTVQPQHF. The CDR3 coding sequence is TGTGCCAGCAGCTTAGGCACTGTTCAGCCCCAGCATTTT.

V and J are TRBV7-9 and TRBJ1-6; D possibly corresponds to TRBD1 (6 bases). Germline V gene data show CDR1 as SEHNR and CDR2 as FQNEAQ (reference sequence). V lost 10 bases, J lost 0 bases, and 13 bases lay in between. The CDR3 consists of 15 residues. CDR3 sequence (DNA): TGTGCCACAAACAGGGCGAGCTCCTATAATTCACCCCTCCACTTT. Protein sequence: CATNRASSYNSPLHF.

This rearrangement joins TRBV11-2 to TRBJ1-6; no firm D call. V shed 2 bases and J shed 7 bases, with 12 bases lying between them. Per the germline V gene, CDR1 is SGHAT and CDR2 is FQNNGV. The CDR3 sequence is 15 residues long. The CDR3 bases are TGTGCCAGCAGCTTAAACGAGGGAACAAATTCACCCCTCCACTTT. As protein: CASSLNEGTNSPLHF.

This sequence joins TRBV6-5 and TRBJ1-3, with D possibly being TRBD1 (5 bases). There are 13 residues in the CDR3. CDR1 is MNHEY and CDR2 is SVGAGI in the germline V gene. Trimming took off 7 bases at V and 8 bases at J, with 15 bases between the two ends. The CDR3 coding sequence is TGTGCCAGCACTACGAAACCGGGGGACACCATATATTTT. It yields the protein CASTTKPGDTIYF.

This clone was seen only once. The rearrangement joins TRBV6-5 to TRBJ2-5; D is ambiguous. CDR1 is MNHEY and CDR2 is SVGAGI in the germline V gene. The length of the CDR3 is 16 residues. V lost 0 bases and J 3 bases, leaving 14 bases between the germline ends. The CDR3: CASSYSQASQKETQYF. CDR3 coding DNA: TGTGCCAGCAGTTACTCGCAGGCGAGCCAAAAAGAGACCCAGTACTTC.

This chain uses TRBV5-4 with TRBJ1-3; 12 positions agree with TRBD1. Germline-derived CDR1 and CDR2 are SGHNT and YYREEE (reference sequence). This CDR3 has 17 amino acids. V was clipped by 3 bases and J by 4 bases; unmatched bases: 8. The CDR3 sequence is CASSSGTGGAGGNTIYF. DNA of the CDR3: TGTGCCAGCAGCTCGGGGACAGGGGGCGCGGGAGGAAACACCATATATTTT.

On this clone itself: This clone may be a read error of a much larger clone one base away. V gene TRBV6-5 combines with J gene TRBJ1-1, with D perhaps matching TRBD1 (6 bases). The CDR3 is 12 residues long. Germline assignment: CDR1 MNHEY and CDR2 SVGAGI. Trimming removed 6 bases from V and 3 bases from J, with 8 bases in between. CDR3 protein: CASSTGYTEAFF. CDR3 DNA sequence: TGTGCCAGCAGCACAGGGTACACTGAAGCTTTCTTT.